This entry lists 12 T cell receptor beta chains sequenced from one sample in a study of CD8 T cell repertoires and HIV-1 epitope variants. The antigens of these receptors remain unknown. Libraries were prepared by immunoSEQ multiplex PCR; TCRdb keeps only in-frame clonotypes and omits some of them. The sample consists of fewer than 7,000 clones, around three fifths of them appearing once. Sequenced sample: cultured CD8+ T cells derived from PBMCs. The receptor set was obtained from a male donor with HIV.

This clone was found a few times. For the CDR3, the DNA is TGTGCCAGCAGTCCTGGGGGGACTGAAGCTTTCTTT. This gives the protein CASSPGGTEAFF. The genes are TRBV27 and TRBJ1-1; D perhaps matches TRBD1 (5 bases). This CDR3 has 12 amino acids. V lost 5 bases and J lost 5, with 9 bases in between. Germline lookup yields CDR1 MNHEY and CDR2 SMNVEV (reference sequence).

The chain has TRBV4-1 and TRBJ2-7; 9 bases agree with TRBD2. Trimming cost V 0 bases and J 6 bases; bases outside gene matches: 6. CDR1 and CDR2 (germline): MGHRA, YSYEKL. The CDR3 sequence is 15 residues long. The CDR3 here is CASSQEAGGIGEQYF. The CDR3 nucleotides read TGCGCCAGCAGCCAAGAAGCGGGAGGAATCGGCGAGCAGTACTTC.

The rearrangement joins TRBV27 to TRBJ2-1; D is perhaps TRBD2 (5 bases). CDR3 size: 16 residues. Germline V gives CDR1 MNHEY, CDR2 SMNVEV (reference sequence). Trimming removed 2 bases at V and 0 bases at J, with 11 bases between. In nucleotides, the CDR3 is TGTGCCAGCAGTTTAAGCGGATCGAGCTCCTACAATGAGCAGTTCTTC. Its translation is CASSLSGSSSYNEQFF.

This CDR3 reads CASSLAGTGNEKLFF. The CDR3 DNA sequence: TGTGCCAGCAGCTTAGCGGGGACGGGTAATGAAAAACTGTTTTTT. The V call is TRBV7-9, the J call TRBJ1-4, with D possibly TRBD1 on 5 matching bases. V lost 0 bases and J lost 4, with 9 bases in between. Germline V lookup: CDR1 SEHNR, CDR2 FQNEAQ (reference sequence). The length of the CDR3 is 15 residues.

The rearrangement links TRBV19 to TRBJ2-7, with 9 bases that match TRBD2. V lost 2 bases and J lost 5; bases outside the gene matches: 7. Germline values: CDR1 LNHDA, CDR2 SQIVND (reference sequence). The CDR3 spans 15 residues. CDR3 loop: CASSIQASGDHEQYF. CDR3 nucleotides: TGTGCCAGTAGTATACAGGCTAGCGGGGACCACGAGCAGTACTTC.

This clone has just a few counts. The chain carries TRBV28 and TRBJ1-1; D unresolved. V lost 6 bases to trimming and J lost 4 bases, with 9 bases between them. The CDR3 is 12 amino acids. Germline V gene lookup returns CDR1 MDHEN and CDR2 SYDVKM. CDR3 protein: CASRVGSTEAFF. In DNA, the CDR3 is TGTGCCAGCAGGGTCGGGAGCACTGAAGCTTTCTTT.

CDR3 protein: CASSYWGSAYEQYF. CDR3 coding DNA: TGTGCCAGCAGTTATTGGGGTAGCGCCTACGAGCAGTACTTC. The chain couples TRBV6-5 to TRBJ2-7; maybe TRBD2 (5 bases). Trimming took off 3 bases at V and 2 bases at J, with 11 bases between the two ends. This CDR3 contains 14 residues. CDR1 and CDR2 from the germline V gene are MNHEY and SVGAGI.

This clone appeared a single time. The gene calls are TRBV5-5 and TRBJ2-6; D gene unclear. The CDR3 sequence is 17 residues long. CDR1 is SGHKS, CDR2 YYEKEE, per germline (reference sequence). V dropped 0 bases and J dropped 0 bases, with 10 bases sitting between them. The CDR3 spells CASSLAEHPSGANVLTF. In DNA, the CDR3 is TGTGCCAGCAGCTTGGCCGAGCACCCCTCTGGGGCCAACGTCCTGACTTTC. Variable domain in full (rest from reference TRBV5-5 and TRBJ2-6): DAGVTQSPTHLIKTRGQQVTLRCSPISGHKSVSWYQQVLGQGPQFIFQYYEKEERGRGNFPDRFSARQFPNYSSELNVNALLLGDSALYLCASSLAEHPSGANVLTFGAGSRLTVL.

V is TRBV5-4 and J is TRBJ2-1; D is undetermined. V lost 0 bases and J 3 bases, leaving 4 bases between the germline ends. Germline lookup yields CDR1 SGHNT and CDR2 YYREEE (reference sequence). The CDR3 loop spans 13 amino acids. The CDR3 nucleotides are TGTGCCAGCAGCTTGGGGAGCTACAATGAGCAGTTCTTC. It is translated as CASSLGSYNEQFF. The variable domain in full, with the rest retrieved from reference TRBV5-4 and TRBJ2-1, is ETGVTQSPTHLIKTRGQQVTLRCSSQSGHNTVSWYQQALGQGPQFIFQYYREEENGRGNFPPRFSGLQFPNYSSELNVNALELDDSALYLCASSLGSYNEQFFGPGTRLTVL.

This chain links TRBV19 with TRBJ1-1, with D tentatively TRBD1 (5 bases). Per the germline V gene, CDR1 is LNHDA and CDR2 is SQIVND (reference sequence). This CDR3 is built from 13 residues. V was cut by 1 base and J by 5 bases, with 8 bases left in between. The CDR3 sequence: CASSIGGGTEAFF. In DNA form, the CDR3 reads TGTGCCAGTAGTATAGGGGGGGGGACTGAAGCTTTCTTT.

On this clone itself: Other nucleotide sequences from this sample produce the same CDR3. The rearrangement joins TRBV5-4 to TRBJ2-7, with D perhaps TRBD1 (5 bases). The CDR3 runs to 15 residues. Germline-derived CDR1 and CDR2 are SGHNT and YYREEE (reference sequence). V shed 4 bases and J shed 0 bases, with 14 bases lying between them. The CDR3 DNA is TGTGCCAGCAGCCAAACTGGGGCCAGCTCCTACGAGCAGTACTTC. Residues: CASSQTGASSYEQYF.

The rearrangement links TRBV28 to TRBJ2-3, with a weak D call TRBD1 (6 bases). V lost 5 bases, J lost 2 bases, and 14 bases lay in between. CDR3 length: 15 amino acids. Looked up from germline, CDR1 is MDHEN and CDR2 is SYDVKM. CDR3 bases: TGTGCCAGCAGTCCCGGGGCAGGGGCCACAGATACGCAGTATTTT. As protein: CASSPGAGATDTQYF.